The clone carrying this TCR beta chain has only a few counts. The antigen is undetermined. This record belongs to a study of T cell repertoires in cytomegalovirus infection. About the study: Use of recently identified HLA-C-restricted and well-studied HLA-B-restricted CMV epitopes was part of the study. Matching HLA type and CMV infection were both indicated by public TCR beta signatures.

Notes on the study in general: There were carriers of CMV plus the relevant HLA, and cumulative public TCR beta family frequency identified them. Within the response measured ex vivo, HLA-C-restricted CMV-specific TCR beta clonotypes were dominant.

TCRdb called the reads again in MiXCR, with one record for every CDR3 protein. The sample has hundreds of thousands of distinct CDR3 sequences, roughly a third seen once. This TCR was sampled from a human donor in good health (CMV status not recorded). Some clones in this sample may be carry-over from other donors' samples. Sequences were derived from cultured PBMCs, sampled from culture after CMV antigen stimulation.

Here the CDR3 reads CASSGVPLSYNEQFF. As DNA, the CDR3 is TGTGCCAGCAGTGGAGTCCCCCTCTCCTACAATGAGCAGTTCTTC. The chain recombines TRBV12-3 or TRBV12-4 with TRBJ2-1; D not certain. The length of the CDR3 is 15 residues. V gave up 5 bases and J gave up 0 bases, with 11 bases separating them.